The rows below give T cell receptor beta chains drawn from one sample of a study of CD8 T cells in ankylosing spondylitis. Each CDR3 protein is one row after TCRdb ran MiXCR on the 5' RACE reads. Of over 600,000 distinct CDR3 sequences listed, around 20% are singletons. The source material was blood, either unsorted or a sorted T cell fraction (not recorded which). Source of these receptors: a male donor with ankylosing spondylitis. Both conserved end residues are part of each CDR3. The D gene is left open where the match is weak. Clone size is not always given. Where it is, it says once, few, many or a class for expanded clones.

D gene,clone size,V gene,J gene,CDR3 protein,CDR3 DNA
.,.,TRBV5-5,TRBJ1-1,CASSFTTGTANTEAFF,TGTGCCAGCAGCTTTACCACCGGGACGGCGAACACTGAAGCTTTCTTT
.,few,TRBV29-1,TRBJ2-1,CSVPGAFSSYNEQFF,TGCAGCGTTCCTGGCGCGTTTAGCTCCTACAATGAGCAGTTCTTC
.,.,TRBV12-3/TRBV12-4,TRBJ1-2,CASRAGFGYTF,TGTGCCAGCAGGGCAGGGTTCGGCTACACCTTC
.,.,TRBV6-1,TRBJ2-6,CASSEEEGSGANVLTF,TGTGCCAGCAGTGAAGAGGAGGGCTCTGGGGCCAACGTCCTGACTTTC
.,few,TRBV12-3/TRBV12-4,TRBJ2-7,CASSLYPGSSYEQYF,TGTGCCAGCAGTTTATATCCGGGGAGCTCCTACGAGCAGTACTTC
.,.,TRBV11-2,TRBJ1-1,CASSSSPGLTAFF,TGTGCCAGCAGCTCCTCGCCAGGGTTGACGGCTTTCTTT
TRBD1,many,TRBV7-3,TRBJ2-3,CASSLGTGTTDTQYF,TGTGCCAGCAGCCTAGGGACAGGTACTACAGATACGCAGTATTTT
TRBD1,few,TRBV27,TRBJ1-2,CASSYTGTEAPGAYGYTF,TGTGCCAGCAGTTACACAGGGACAGAAGCTCCCGGGGCCTATGGCTACACCTTC
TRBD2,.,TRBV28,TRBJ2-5,CASSIRWLAGTETQYF,TGTGCCAGCAGTATAAGGTGGCTAGCGGGCACAGAGACCCAGTACTTC
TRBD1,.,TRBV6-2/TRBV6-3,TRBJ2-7,CASSTGQATYEQYF,TGTGCCAGCAGTACGGGACAGGCCACCTACGAGCAGTACTTC
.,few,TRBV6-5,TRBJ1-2,CASSLRVSNYGYTF,TGTGCCAGCAGTTTGAGGGTATCTAACTATGGCTACACCTTC
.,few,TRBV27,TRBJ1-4,CASSFGAREKLFF,TGTGCCAGCAGTTTTGGGGCCAGAGAAAAACTGTTTTTT
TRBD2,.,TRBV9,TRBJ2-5,CASSPTSIVETQYF,TGTGCCAGCAGCCCGACTAGCATTGTCGAGACCCAGTACTTC
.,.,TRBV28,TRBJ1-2,CASSLLEDSLYGYTF,TGTGCCAGCAGTTTATTAGAGGACAGCCTGTATGGCTACACCTTC
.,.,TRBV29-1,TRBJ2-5,CSVLRGGQETQYF,TGCAGCGTCCTGAGGGGGGGACAAGAGACCCAGTACTTC
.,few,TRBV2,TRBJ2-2,CASSRVLSLGELFF,TGTGCCAGCAGCCGGGTCCTATCCCTCGGGGAGCTGTTTTTT
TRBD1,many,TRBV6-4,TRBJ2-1,CASSDGTGGDEQFF,TGTGCCAGCAGTGACGGGACAGGGGGCGATGAGCAGTTCTTC
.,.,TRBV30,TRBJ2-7,CAWSVRASSYEQYF,TGTGCCTGGAGTGTACGAGCGAGCTCCTACGAGCAGTACTTC
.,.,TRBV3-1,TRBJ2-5,CASSPLGGLETQYF,TGTGCCAGCAGCCCTCTAGGGGGGCTCGAGACCCAGTACTTC
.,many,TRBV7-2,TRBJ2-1,CASSVTHNNEQFF,TGTGCCAGCAGCGTGACCCACAACAATGAGCAGTTCTTC
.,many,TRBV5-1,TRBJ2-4,CASSLEGRDGKNIQYF,TGCGCCAGCAGCTTGGAGGGCAGGGATGGCAAAAACATTCAGTACTTC
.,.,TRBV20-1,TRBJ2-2,CSARDRGRVRTGELFF,TGCAGTGCTAGAGATAGGGGAAGGGTTCGAACCGGGGAGCTGTTTTTT
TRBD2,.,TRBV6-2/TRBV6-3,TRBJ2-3,CASSTPGLAGDRFSGTDTQYF,TGTGCCAGCAGTACCCCGGGACTAGCGGGAGATCGGTTTTCGGGCACAGATACGCAGTATTTT
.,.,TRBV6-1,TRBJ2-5,CASRAHGQQETQYF,TGTGCCAGCAGGGCACACGGGCAACAAGAGACCCAGTACTTC
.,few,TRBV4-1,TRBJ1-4,CASSQVYRSNEKLFF,TGCGCCAGCAGCCAAGTCTACAGGAGTAATGAAAAACTGTTTTTT
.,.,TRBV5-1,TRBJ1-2,CASSSVDGYTF,TGCGCCAGCAGCTCTGTAGATGGCTACACCTTC
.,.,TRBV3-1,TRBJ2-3,CASSQAPTSTDTQYF,TGTGCCAGCAGCCAAGCCCCTACTAGCACAGATACGCAGTATTTT
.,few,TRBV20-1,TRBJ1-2,CSAPEPGPDGYGYTF,TGCAGTGCCCCTGAACCGGGGCCGGACGGCTATGGCTACACCTTC
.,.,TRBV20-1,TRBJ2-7,CSATNPTPLREQYF,TGCAGTGCCACAAACCCGACTCCACTACGGGAGCAGTACTTC
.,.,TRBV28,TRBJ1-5,CASSGNRDNQPQHF,TGTGCCAGCAGTGGCAACAGGGATAATCAGCCCCAGCATTTT
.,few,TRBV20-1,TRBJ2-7,CSARDLQDSYEQYF,TGCAGTGCTAGAGATCTCCAGGACTCCTACGAGCAGTACTTC
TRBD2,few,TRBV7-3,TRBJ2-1,CASSKTSDNNEQFF,TGTGCCAGCAGCAAGACTAGCGATAACAATGAGCAGTTCTTC
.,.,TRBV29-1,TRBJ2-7,CSVEDPLDARQYEQYF,TGCAGCGTTGAAGATCCCCTTGATGCGCGACAATACGAGCAGTACTTC
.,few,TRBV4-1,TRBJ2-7,CASSQGIQVSYEQYF,TGCGCCAGCAGCCAAGGGATTCAGGTCTCCTACGAGCAGTACTTC
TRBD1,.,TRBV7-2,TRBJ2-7,CASSLARGRIDEQYF,TGTGCCAGCAGCTTAGCGAGGGGGCGAATTGACGAGCAGTACTTC
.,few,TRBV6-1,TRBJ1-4,CASSARVSNEKLFF,TGTGCCAGCAGCGCCCGGGTCTCTAATGAAAAACTGTTTTTT
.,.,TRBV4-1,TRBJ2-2,CASSQEGINTAGTNTGELFF,TGCGCCAGCAGCCAAGAAGGGATTAACACCGCCGGGACGAACACCGGGGAGCTGTTTTTT
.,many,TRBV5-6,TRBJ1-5,CASSGRGDQPQHF,TGTGCCAGCAGCGGGCGGGGCGATCAGCCCCAGCATTTT
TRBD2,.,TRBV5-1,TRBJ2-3,CASSRPGLAGADTQYF,TGCGCCAGCAGCCGCCCGGGACTAGCGGGAGCAGATACGCAGTATTTT
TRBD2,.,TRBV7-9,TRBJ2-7,CVSSSTGGTRVEQYF,TGTGTCAGCAGCTCCACGGGCGGGACTAGGGTCGAGCAGTACTTC
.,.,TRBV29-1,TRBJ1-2,CSVSERGGNGYTF,TGCAGCGTCTCGGAACGCGGGGGCAACGGCTACACCTTC
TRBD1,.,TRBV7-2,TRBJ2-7,CASSFETGIYEQYF,TGTGCCAGCAGCTTCGAGACAGGGATCTACGAGCAGTACTTC
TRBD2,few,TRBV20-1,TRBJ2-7,CSALLPSGISEQYF,TGCAGTGCCCTATTGCCTAGCGGGATTTCGGAGCAGTACTTC
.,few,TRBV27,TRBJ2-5,CATQFFQGRETQYF,TGTGCCACCCAGTTTTTTCAGGGACGGGAGACCCAGTACTTC
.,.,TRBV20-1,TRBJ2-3,CSVSWGTDTQYF,TGCAGTGTTAGCTGGGGCACAGATACGCAGTATTTT
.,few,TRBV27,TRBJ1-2,CAKTAPNYGYTF,TGTGCCAAAACGGCACCGAACTATGGCTACACCTTC